What follows describes a single T cell receptor (beta chain). Its antigen is as yet unknown. This sample also contains other DNA sequences that code for the same CDR3. The data were obtained in a study of CD8+ T cells in alopecia areata. Study-wide context: Tofacitinib administration to treated patients was oral, at 5 to 10 mg twice daily. Notes on the study in general: Besides other cells, scalp samples also yield sequences of resident alphabeta T cells from normal skin. Uncertain still, given a single nonresponder, is whether baseline CD8+ expansion links to response.

After isolation, RNA underwent reverse transcription to generate cDNA as the sequencing template. Assay used: immunoSEQ multiplex PCR; TCRdb lists only in-frame clones, some missing. This repertoire shows around 150,000 clones, less than 70% found once; its top ten account for 13% to 15%. The ends were cut back, 5 bases at V and 7 bases at J, with 18 bases in the middle. In germline, CDR1 is GTSNPN, CDR2 SVGIG (reference sequence). The CDR3 spans 13 residues. Treatment described: oral pan-JAK inhibitor, 5-10 mg twice daily. This clonotype originated in a human donor with alopecia areata. This chain connects TRBV30 to TRBJ2-7, with a possible D match to TRBD2 (7 bases). This specimen was CD4+ T cells sorted from blood, taken at week 24, from a patient treated with tofacitinib. Written as DNA, the CDR3 is TGTGCCTGGTGGGCCCGGGGGGCAAAGGAGCAGTACTTC. It specifies CAWWARGAKEQYF.